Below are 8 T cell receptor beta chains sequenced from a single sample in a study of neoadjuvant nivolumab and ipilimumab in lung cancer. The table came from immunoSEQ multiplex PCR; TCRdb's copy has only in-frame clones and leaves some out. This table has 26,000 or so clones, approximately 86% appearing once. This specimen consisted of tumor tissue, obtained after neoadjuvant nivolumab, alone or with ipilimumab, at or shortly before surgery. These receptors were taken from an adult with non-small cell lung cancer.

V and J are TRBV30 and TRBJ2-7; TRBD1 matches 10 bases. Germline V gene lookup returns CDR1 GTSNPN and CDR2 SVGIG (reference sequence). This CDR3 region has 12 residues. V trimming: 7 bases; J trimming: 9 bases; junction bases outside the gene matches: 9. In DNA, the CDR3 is TGTGCCTCCAGGACAGGGGGAGGGTGGCAGTACTTC. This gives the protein CASRTGGGWQYF.

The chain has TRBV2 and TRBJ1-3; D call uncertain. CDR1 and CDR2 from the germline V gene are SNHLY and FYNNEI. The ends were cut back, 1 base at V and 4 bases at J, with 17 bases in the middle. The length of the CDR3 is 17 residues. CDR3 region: CASSEVAVAFAGNTIYF. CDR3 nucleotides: TGTGCCAGCAGTGAAGTAGCCGTGGCTTTCGCCGGAAACACCATATATTTT.

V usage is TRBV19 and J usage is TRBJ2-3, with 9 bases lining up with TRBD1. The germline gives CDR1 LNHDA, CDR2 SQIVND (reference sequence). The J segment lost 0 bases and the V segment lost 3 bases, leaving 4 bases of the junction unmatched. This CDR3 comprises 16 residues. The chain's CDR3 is CASSIGTGPSTDTQYF. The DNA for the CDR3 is TGTGCCAGTAGTATCGGGACAGGGCCTAGCACAGATACGCAGTATTTT.

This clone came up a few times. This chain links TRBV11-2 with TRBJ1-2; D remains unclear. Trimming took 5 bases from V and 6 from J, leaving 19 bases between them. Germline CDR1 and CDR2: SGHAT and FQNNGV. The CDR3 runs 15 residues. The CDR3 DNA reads TGTGCCAGCAGCCCAGAGGTCAGCTACCCTAATGGCTACACCTTC. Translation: CASSPEVSYPNGYTF.

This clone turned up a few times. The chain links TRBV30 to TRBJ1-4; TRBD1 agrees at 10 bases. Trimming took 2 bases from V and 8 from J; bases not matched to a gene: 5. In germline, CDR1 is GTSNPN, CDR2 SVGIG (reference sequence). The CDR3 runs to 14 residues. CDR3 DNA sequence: TGTGCCTGGAGTTCCGGGACAGGGGCCGAAAAACTGTTTTTT. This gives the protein CAWSSGTGAEKLFF.

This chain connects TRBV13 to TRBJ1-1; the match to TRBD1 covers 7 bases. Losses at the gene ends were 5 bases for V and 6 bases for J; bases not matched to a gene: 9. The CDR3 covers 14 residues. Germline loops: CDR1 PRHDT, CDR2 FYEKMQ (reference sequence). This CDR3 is CASSPNLDRAEAFF. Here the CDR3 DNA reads TGTGCCAGCAGCCCAAATCTTGACAGGGCTGAAGCTTTCTTT.

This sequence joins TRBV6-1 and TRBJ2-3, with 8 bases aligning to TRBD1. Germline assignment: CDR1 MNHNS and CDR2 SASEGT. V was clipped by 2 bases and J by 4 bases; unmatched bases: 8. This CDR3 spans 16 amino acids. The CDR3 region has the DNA TGTGCCAGCAGTGAACAGAGGACAGGGTGGGCAGATACGCAGTATTTT. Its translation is CASSEQRTGWADTQYF.

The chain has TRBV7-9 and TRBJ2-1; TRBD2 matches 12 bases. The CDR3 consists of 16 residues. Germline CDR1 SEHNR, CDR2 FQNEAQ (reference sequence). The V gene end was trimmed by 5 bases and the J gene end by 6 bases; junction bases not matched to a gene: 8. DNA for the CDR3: TGTGCCAGCAGCCTGCCTGGACTAGCGGGACCCAATGAGCAGTTCTTC. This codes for CASSLPGLAGPNEQFF. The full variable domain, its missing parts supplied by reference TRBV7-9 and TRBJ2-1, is DTGVSQNPRHKITKRGQNVTFRCDPISEHNRLYWYRQTLGQGPEFLTYFQNEAQLEKSRLLSDRFSAERPKGSFSTLEIQRTEQGDSAMYLCASSLPGLAGPNEQFFGPGTRLTVL.